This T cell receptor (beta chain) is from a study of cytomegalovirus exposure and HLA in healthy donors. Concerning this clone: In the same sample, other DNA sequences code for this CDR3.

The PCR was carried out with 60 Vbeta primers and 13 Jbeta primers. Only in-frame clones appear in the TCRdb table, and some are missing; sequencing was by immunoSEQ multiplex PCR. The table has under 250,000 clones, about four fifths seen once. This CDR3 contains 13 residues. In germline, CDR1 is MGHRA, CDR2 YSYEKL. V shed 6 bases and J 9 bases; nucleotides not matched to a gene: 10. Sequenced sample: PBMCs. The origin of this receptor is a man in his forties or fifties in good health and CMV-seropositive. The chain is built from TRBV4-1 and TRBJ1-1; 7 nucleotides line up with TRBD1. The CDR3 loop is CASRPGQSEKAFF. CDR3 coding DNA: TGCGCCAGCAGGCCGGGACAGAGTGAGAAAGCTTTCTTT.